The 27 T cell receptor beta chains in this list originate from one sample, sequenced in a study of cytomegalovirus exposure and HLA in healthy donors. The PCR made use of 60 Vbeta and 13 Jbeta primers. Clones were read by immunoSEQ multiplex PCR, and TCRdb kept only the in-frame ones, dropping some. This table holds some 180,000 clones, roughly three quarters found once. Sample: PBMCs. The receptors originated from a male donor in good health and CMV-seronegative.

This clone was recorded once. This chain connects TRBV4-1 to TRBJ1-1; D is undetermined. Germline loops: CDR1 MGHRA, CDR2 YSYEKL. V shed 0 bases and J shed 0 bases, with 8 bases lying between them. The CDR3 has 15 amino acids. Here the CDR3 reads CASSQDKSLNTEAFF. CDR3 in DNA: TGCGCCAGCAGCCAAGATAAATCCCTGAACACTGAAGCTTTCTTT.

This clone was seen a handful of times. V gene TRBV30 combines with J gene TRBJ1-2; 10 nucleotides align to TRBD1. Trimming removed 5 bases from V and 2 bases from J; junction bases left unmatched: 8. Germline CDR1 is GTSNPN and CDR2 is SVGIG (reference sequence). The CDR3 contains 15 residues. The CDR3 sequence is CAWERGTGVNYGYTF. CDR3 coding DNA: TGTGCCTGGGAAAGGGGGACAGGGGTCAACTATGGCTACACCTTC.

The rearrangement joins TRBV19 to TRBJ1-5, with D perhaps matching TRBD1 (5 bases). This CDR3 is 16 amino acids long. The V end was cut by 2 bases, the J end by 4 bases, with 15 bases between. Germline V gene lookup returns CDR1 LNHDA and CDR2 SQIVND (reference sequence). The CDR3 DNA reads TGTGCCAGTAGTATATCCCATCGACAGTATAATCAGCCCCAGCATTTT. Encoded protein: CASSISHRQYNQPQHF.

The chain has TRBV28 and TRBJ2-7, with D possibly matching TRBD2 (6 bases). The ends were cut back, 1 base at V and 7 bases at J, with 8 bases in the middle. Germline lookup yields CDR1 MDHEN and CDR2 SYDVKM. The length of the CDR3 is 12 residues. The CDR3: CASSLYGREQYF. CDR3 nucleotide sequence: TGTGCCAGCAGTTTATATGGGAGGGAGCAGTACTTC.

The chain links TRBV7-3 to TRBJ2-5, with 8 bases that match TRBD2. V shed 5 bases and J 5 bases; nucleotides not matched to a gene: 4. This CDR3 comprises 13 residues. Germline assignment: CDR1 SGHTA and CDR2 FQGTGA. CDR3 region: CASSPGGWETQYF. In DNA, the CDR3 is TGTGCCAGCAGCCCGGGAGGGTGGGAGACCCAGTACTTC.

The chain is built from TRBV27 and TRBJ2-1, with 8 bases lining up with TRBD2. The germline V gene has CDR1 MNHEY and CDR2 SMNVEV (reference sequence). This CDR3 is built from 17 residues. With V trimmed by 3 bases and J by 0 bases, 7 bases remained unmatched. CDR3 in DNA: TGTGCCAGCAGTTTCGTTAGCGGGGCAAGCTCCTACAATGAGCAGTTCTTC. This sequence encodes CASSFVSGASSYNEQFF.

The chain recombines TRBV6-6 with TRBJ2-7; 8 nucleotides match TRBD1. V gave up 3 bases and J gave up 2 bases; unmatched junction bases: 6. This CDR3 has 15 amino acids. Germline loops: CDR1 MNHNY, CDR2 SVGAGI (reference sequence). CDR3 region: CASSYRGQGTYEQYF. The CDR3 DNA is TGTGCCAGCAGTTATCGCGGACAGGGAACCTACGAGCAGTACTTC.

The chain joins TRBV20-1 to TRBJ2-5, with D maybe TRBD1 (5 bases). The germline V gene encodes CDR1 DFQATT and CDR2 SNEGSKA (reference sequence). Trimming removed 7 bases from V and 5 bases from J, with 11 bases in between. This CDR3 spans 11 amino acids. Here the CDR3 reads CSEGRMETQYF. CDR3 DNA sequence: TGCAGTGAGGGGCGGATGGAGACCCAGTACTTC.

This clone was picked up a small number of times. The rearrangement joins TRBV18 to TRBJ1-1; TRBD1 aligns across 8 bases. The CDR3 consists of 15 residues. Germline CDR1 KGHSH, CDR2 LQKENI. V shed 0 bases and J 4 bases; nucleotides not matched to a gene: 4. The CDR3 bases are TGTGCCAGCTCACCACCCGGACAGGGAGGCACTGAAGCTTTCTTT. It translates to CASSPPGQGGTEAFF.

The chain joins TRBV7-8 to TRBJ1-1, with 9 bases fitting TRBD1. The CDR3 length is 17 residues. CDR1 and CDR2 (germline): SGHVS, FQNEAQ. Trimming removed 5 bases from V and 2 bases from J; junction bases left unmatched: 12. The CDR3 coding sequence is TGTGCCAGCAGCCTACGGGGGCGGGGACAGGGAAACACTGAAGCTTTCTTT. This sequence encodes CASSLRGRGQGNTEAFF. The entire variable domain, with the rest obtained from reference TRBV7-8 and TRBJ1-1, is as follows: GAGVSQSPRYKVAKRGQDVALRCDPISGHVSLFWYQQALGQGPEFLTYFQNEAQLDKSGLPSDRFFAERPEGSVSTLKIQRTQQEDSAVYLCASSLRGRGQGNTEAFFGQGTRLTVV.

Only a few counts were recorded for this clone. The chain uses TRBV19 and TRBJ2-7, with D unresolved. The V and J ends lost 5 bases and 3 bases respectively, with 14 bases between them. The germline gives CDR1 LNHDA, CDR2 SQIVND (reference sequence). The CDR3 runs to 14 residues. For the CDR3, the DNA is TGTGCCAGTAGTCCCTCTATAAACCACTACGAGCAGTACTTC. Residues: CASSPSINHYEQYF.

This clone has a single count. V is TRBV19 and J is TRBJ2-7, with TRBD2 matching over 10 bases. Trimming cost V 5 bases and J 3 bases; bases outside gene matches: 7. The CDR3 totals 15 residues. CDR1 is LNHDA, CDR2 SQIVND, per germline (reference sequence). CDR3 sequence reads: CASSFGTSEYYEQYF. The DNA of the CDR3 is TGTGCCAGTAGTTTCGGGACTAGCGAGTACTACGAGCAGTACTTC.

The chain joins TRBV15 to TRBJ2-1; the match to TRBD2 covers 8 bases. The germline V gene encodes CDR1 LNHNV and CDR2 YYDKDF (reference sequence). The CDR3 is 16 amino acids. V lost 7 bases, J lost 8 bases, and 16 bases stayed unmatched. CDR3 protein: CATNPSLAGGSHEQFF. Here the CDR3 DNA reads TGTGCCACCAACCCTAGTCTCGCGGGAGGCTCGCATGAGCAGTTCTTC.

V and J are TRBV19 and TRBJ2-7; D possibly corresponds to TRBD1 (5 bases). Germline-derived CDR1 and CDR2 are LNHDA and SQIVND (reference sequence). The V gene lost 5 bases and the J gene lost 6 bases, with 14 bases spanning the gap. The CDR3 contains 13 residues. The CDR3 coding sequence is TGTGCCAGTAGTCCCTATAGCAGGGCCGAGCAGTACTTC. Amino acids: CASSPYSRAEQYF.

This chain connects TRBV30 to TRBJ2-2; TRBD1 is a possible D gene (6 bases). Germline V CDR1 and CDR2: GTSNPN, SVGIG (reference sequence). The CDR3 has 16 residues. V was pared by 0 bases and J by 3 bases, with 14 bases between. The CDR3 here is CAWSVLRGWDTGELFF. The CDR3 nucleotides are TGTGCCTGGAGTGTACTGAGGGGGTGGGACACCGGGGAGCTGTTTTTT.

V is TRBV5-4 and J is TRBJ1-6; the D gene is possibly TRBD1 (5 bases). CDR1 and CDR2 (germline): SGHNT, YYREEE (reference sequence). The V gene lost 3 bases and the J gene lost 0 bases, with 10 bases spanning the gap. CDR3 length: 16 amino acids. The CDR3 DNA follows: TGTGCCAGCAGCTCACAGGCACACTCCTATAATTCACCCCTCCACTTT. Protein product: CASSSQAHSYNSPLHF.

The chain couples TRBV6-1 to TRBJ2-3; 11 nucleotides align to TRBD2. The CDR3 runs to 17 residues. Germline assignment: CDR1 MNHNS and CDR2 SASEGT. The junction had 7 bases not matched to a gene; V was cut back by 3 bases and J by 2 bases. Here the CDR3 reads CASSDPRLAGTTDTQYF. The CDR3 nucleotides read TGTGCCAGCAGTGACCCCCGACTAGCGGGGACCACAGATACGCAGTATTTT.

This rearrangement joins TRBV28 to TRBJ2-1, with 9 bases fitting TRBD1. Germline V lookup: CDR1 MDHEN, CDR2 SYDVKM. J was trimmed by 6 bases and V by 6 bases; bases with no gene match: 12. The CDR3 is made up of 16 amino acids. The CDR3 is CASRGQGLPLGNEQFF. CDR3 nucleotide sequence: TGTGCCAGCAGGGGACAGGGACTACCCTTGGGCAATGAGCAGTTCTTC. Based on the CDR3 plus reference TRBV28 and TRBJ2-1, the full variable domain is DVKVTQSSRYLVKRTGEKVFLECVQDMDHENMFWYRQDPGLGLRLIYFSYDVKMKEKGDIPEGYSVSREKKERFSLILESASTNQTSMYLCASRGQGLPLGNEQFFGPGTRLTVL.

The gene calls are TRBV7-9 and TRBJ1-4; 8 bases agree with TRBD1. The CDR3 is 14 amino acids. Germline V gene sequence: CDR1 SEHNR, CDR2 FQNEAQ (reference sequence). The V gene end was trimmed by 4 bases and the J gene end by 7 bases; junction bases not matched to a gene: 5. In DNA, the CDR3 is TGTGCCAGCAGCTCCAGGGGGCGCCCTGAAAAACTGTTTTTT. Its translation is CASSSRGRPEKLFF. The full variable domain, with the rest looked up from reference TRBV7-9 and TRBJ1-4, is DTGVSQNPRHKITKRGQNVTFRCDPISEHNRLYWYRQTLGQGPEFLTYFQNEAQLEKSRLLSDRFSAERPKGSFSTLEIQRTEQGDSAMYLCASSSRGRPEKLFFGSGTQLSVL.

This chain connects TRBV28 to TRBJ1-2, with 7 bases identical to TRBD1. This CDR3 comprises 13 residues. The trim removed 2 bases at V and 3 bases at J, leaving 0 bases unmatched. Germline V CDR1 and CDR2: MDHEN, SYDVKM. The CDR3, as DNA: TGTGCCAGCAGTTTAACAGGGGACTATGGCTACACCTTC. Translating gives CASSLTGDYGYTF.

This clone occurred a few times. This chain joins TRBV20-1 and TRBJ1-1, with D uncertain. The CDR3 has 11 amino acids. Trimming took 5 bases from V and 1 from J, leaving 5 bases between them. Germline assignment: CDR1 DFQATT and CDR2 SNEGSKA (reference sequence). CDR3 DNA sequence: TGCAGTGCTCAGAAGAACACTGAAGCTTTCTTT. The encoded protein is CSAQKNTEAFF.

V gene TRBV11-1 combines with J gene TRBJ2-5, with a weak D call TRBD2 (6 bases). Matching the DNA end better, TRBJ2-7 makes the J call doubtful. The CDR3 is 14 residues long. CDR1 is SGHAT, CDR2 FQDESV, per germline (reference sequence). CDR3 DNA: TGTGCCAGCAGCCTAACTAGCTACTACGACGAGCAGTACTTC. This sequence encodes CASSLTSYYDEQYF.

The J gene is TRBJ2-3, the V gene TRBV6-5; weak D call: TRBD2 (6 bases). This CDR3 region has 14 residues. V lost 6 bases and J lost 0, with 10 bases in between. Per germline, CDR1 MNHEY and CDR2 SVGAGI. Written as DNA, the CDR3 is TGTGCCAGCAGGCCACGGGGGAGCACAGATACGCAGTATTTT. This encodes CASRPRGSTDTQYF.

V is TRBV6-6 and J is TRBJ1-4; D is possibly TRBD1 (6 bases). This CDR3 is built from 14 residues. The V end lost 5 bases, the J end lost 10 bases, and 17 bases lay between the germline ends. Germline V gene data show CDR1 as MNHNY and CDR2 as SVGAGI (reference sequence). The CDR3 is CASSPGTYGGKLFF. Written as DNA, the CDR3 is TGTGCCAGCAGTCCAGGGACATACGGCGGAAAACTGTTTTTT.

The chain recombines TRBV4-1 with TRBJ2-1; 10 nucleotides line up with TRBD2. This CDR3 has 15 residues. Per germline, CDR1 MGHRA and CDR2 YSYEKL. The V segment lost 2 bases and the J segment 6 bases; nucleotides outside the gene matches: 4. The CDR3 sequence is CASSQTSGMSNEQFF. The CDR3 bases are TGCGCCAGCAGCCAAACTAGCGGGATGAGCAATGAGCAGTTCTTC.

This rearrangement joins TRBV9 to TRBJ1-3; D is uncertain. The V gene's germline CDR1 is SGDLS and CDR2 YYNGEE. Trimming shortened V by 0 bases and J by 0 bases, and 7 bases separated the two germline ends. The CDR3 runs to 15 residues. CDR3 in DNA: TGTGCCAGCAGCGTAGGACGGAGCTCTGGAAACACCATATATTTT. Protein sequence: CASSVGRSSGNTIYF.

The genes are TRBV18 and TRBJ1-4, with D hard to call. Germline V gene lookup returns CDR1 KGHSH and CDR2 LQKENI. V gave up 5 bases and J gave up 7 bases, with 14 bases separating them. The CDR3 contains 14 residues. The CDR3 loop reads CASSGGQSGEKLFF. The CDR3 coding sequence is TGTGCCAGCTCAGGAGGGCAAAGTGGTGAAAAACTGTTTTTT.